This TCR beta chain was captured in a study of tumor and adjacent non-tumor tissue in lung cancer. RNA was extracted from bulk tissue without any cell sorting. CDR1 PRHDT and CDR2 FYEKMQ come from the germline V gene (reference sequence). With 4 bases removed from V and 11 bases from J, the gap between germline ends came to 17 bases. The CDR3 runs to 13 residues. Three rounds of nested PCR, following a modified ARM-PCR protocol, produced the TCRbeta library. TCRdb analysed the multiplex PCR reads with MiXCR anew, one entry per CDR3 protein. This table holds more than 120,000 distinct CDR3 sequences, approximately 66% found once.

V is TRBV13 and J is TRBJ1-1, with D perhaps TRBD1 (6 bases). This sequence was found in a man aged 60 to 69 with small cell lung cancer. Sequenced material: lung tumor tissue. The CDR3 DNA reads TGTGCCAGCAGCTCACTCGACAGGCGGAGGGCTTTCTTT. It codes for CASSSLDRRRAFF.